This T cell receptor beta chain comes out of a study of blood T cell repertoires in COVID-19. Whole-study context: Samples came from the United States, Italy and Spain, spanning acute and convalescent COVID-19. T cells, B-cell-depleted T cells, or PBMCs provided the cDNA or gDNA that served as material.

Germline lookup yields CDR1 SGHNT and CDR2 YENEEA. The length of the CDR3 is 17 residues. Trimming at V came to 3 bases and at J to 0 bases, leaving 5 bases not matched to a gene. In the original processing: Amplified reference gene primers provided the basis for estimating nucleated cell counts. Sequenced by immunoSEQ multiplex PCR; TCRdb stores in-frame clones only, minus some. V, J and clone size derive from that table, while D and trimming were established from the DNA sequence. This sample has roughly 120,000 clones, with 60% to 85% found just once. The V call is TRBV11-3, the J call TRBJ2-2; 9 bases agree with TRBD1. Sequencing was carried out using peripheral blood. The TCR originated in a human donor with acute or convalescent COVID-19. The donor label of this sample is uncertain. CDR3 nucleotides: TGTGCCAGCAGCTTTACCGGGACAGGGCCGAACACCGGGGAGCTGTTTTTT. It encodes CASSFTGTGPNTGELFF. Combining the CDR3 with reference TRBV11-3 and TRBJ2-2 gives the whole variable domain EAGVVQSPRYKIIEKKQPVAFWCNPISGHNTLYWYLQNLGQGPELLIRYENEEAVDDSQLPKDRFSAERLKGVDSTLKIQPAELGDSAVYLCASSFTGTGPNTGELFFGEGSRLTVL.